This T cell receptor (beta chain) appears in the sequencing data of a study of CD8 T cells in ankylosing spondylitis. Study results and caveats: Ankylosing spondylitis blood appeared to be characterized by a TCR beta motif of under 10 highly homologous variants. Significant enrichment of disease-linked clones was reported in matched ankylosing spondylitis synovial fluid.

The CDR3 is made up of 16 amino acids. Germline V gene sequence: CDR1 MDHEN, CDR2 SYDVKM. V lost 5 bases to trimming and J lost 7 bases; unmatched junction nucleotides: 8. This clonotype was seen repeatedly, ten times or more. Its target is not known. A quantitative 5'-RACE method, one with molecular barcodes, was used to make TCR beta libraries. One entry per CDR3 protein results from TCRdb running MiXCR on the 5' RACE reads. The data hold about 240,000 distinct CDR3 sequences, with 7.5% to 9% observed a single time. The chain joins TRBV28 to TRBJ1-6, with TRBD1 identical over 10 bases. The specimen sequenced was blood, either unsorted or a sorted T cell fraction (not recorded which). The clonotype was recovered from a male donor with ankylosing spondylitis or in good health (not recorded which). CDR3 in amino acids: CASSTPWTGGNSPLHF. CDR3 nucleotides: TGTGCCAGCAGTACGCCCTGGACAGGGGGAAATTCACCCCTCCACTTT.